These 24 T cell receptor beta chains came from one sample sequenced in a study of cytomegalovirus exposure and HLA in healthy donors. The PCR was carried out with 60 Vbeta primers and 13 Jbeta primers. TCRdb keeps only in-frame clones here, not all; method: immunoSEQ multiplex PCR. The sample lists 180,000 or so clones; 75% to 85% were seen once. The sample was PBMCs. These receptors came from a woman aged 30 to 39 in good health and CMV-seropositive.

CDR3 sequence reads: CASSQGPLGQGANYEQYF. The DNA of the CDR3 is TGCGCCAGCAGCCAAGGACCCCTAGGACAGGGAGCCAACTACGAGCAGTACTTC. The chain links TRBV4-3 to TRBJ2-7, with 8 bases fitting TRBD1. V trimming: 1 base; J trimming: 3 bases; junction bases outside the gene matches: 14. The CDR3 extends over 18 amino acids. Germline assignment: CDR1 LGHNA and CDR2 YSLEER.

The sample holds one count of this clone. J is TRBJ1-2 and V is TRBV9; tentatively, D is TRBD1 (6 bases). The CDR3 totals 15 residues. Trimming pared 2 bases from V and 0 bases from J, leaving 11 bases between. CDR1 and CDR2 (germline): SGDLS, YYNGEE. Here the CDR3 reads CASSVGGASNYGYTF. In DNA, the CDR3 is TGTGCCAGCAGCGTTGGGGGCGCCTCTAACTATGGCTACACCTTC.

This sequence joins TRBV10-3 and TRBJ1-5, with D possibly TRBD1 on 5 matching bases. The CDR3 covers 14 residues. Germline values: CDR1 ENHRY, CDR2 SYGVKD. Trimming shortened V by 4 bases and J by 4 bases, and 11 bases separated the two germline ends. CDR3 sequence reads: CAISVLGTNQPQHF. The CDR3 bases are TGTGCCATCAGTGTTTTAGGGACTAATCAGCCCCAGCATTTT.

V and J are TRBV7-2 and TRBJ2-7; 12 bases align to TRBD2. The V gene's germline CDR1 is SGHTA and CDR2 FQGNSA. V dropped 1 base and J dropped 2; count of bases not matched to a gene: 3. This CDR3 has 16 residues. The CDR3 DNA reads as TGTGCCAGCAGCTTAGGGGCTAGCGGGGGGGCCTACGAGCAGTACTTC. The encoded protein is CASSLGASGGAYEQYF. The variable domain in full, with the rest retrieved from reference TRBV7-2 and TRBJ2-7, is GAGVSQSPSNKVTEKGKDVELRCDPISGHTALYWYRQSLGQGLEFLIYFQGNSAPDKSGLPSDRFSAERTGGSVSTLTIQRTQQEDSAVYLCASSLGASGGAYEQYFGPGTRLTVT.

About this clone itself: Other nucleotide sequences from this sample produce the same CDR3. CDR3 sequence: CASSRQGRNTEAFF. In nucleotides, the CDR3 is TGTGCCAGCAGTCGACAGGGGCGGAACACTGAAGCTTTCTTT. The genes are TRBV27 and TRBJ1-1, with 8 positions matching TRBD1. The CDR3 loop spans 14 amino acids. The V and J ends lost 5 bases and 1 base, in that order; junction bases with no gene match: 3. Germline values: CDR1 MNHEY, CDR2 SMNVEV (reference sequence).

This chain connects TRBV6-1 to TRBJ2-7; 10 bases fit TRBD1. Germline CDR1 and CDR2: MNHNS and SASEGT. The CDR3 spans 14 residues. J was trimmed by 4 bases and V by 6 bases; bases with no gene match: 6. DNA for the CDR3: TGTGCCAGCAGGGTCGGGACAGGGGTGTACGAGCAGTACTTC. Amino acid sequence: CASRVGTGVYEQYF.

The chain links TRBV5-1 to TRBJ1-2, with 8 positions matching TRBD1. In germline, CDR1 is SGHRS, CDR2 YFSETQ. The length of the CDR3 is 15 residues. Trimming cost V 4 bases and J 8 bases; bases outside gene matches: 13. CDR3 nucleotide sequence: TGCGCCAGCAGCCCAAGGACAGGGACGATTGGGGGCTACACCTTC. This sequence encodes CASSPRTGTIGGYTF.

A single count supports this clone. V and J are TRBV5-4 and TRBJ2-7; D is possibly TRBD1 (6 bases). Per germline, CDR1 SGHNT and CDR2 YYREEE (reference sequence). Trimming pared 5 bases from V and 0 bases from J, leaving 18 bases between. This CDR3 is built from 16 residues. The CDR3 here is CASSRTELRISYEQYF. The CDR3 region has the DNA TGTGCCAGCAGTCGGACAGAGCTAAGAATCTCCTACGAGCAGTACTTC.

The rearrangement uses TRBV4-2 and TRBJ1-3; 7 bases fit TRBD1. V shed 3 bases and J 2 bases; nucleotides not matched to a gene: 4. The CDR3 loop spans 15 amino acids. Per the germline V gene, CDR1 is LGHNA and CDR2 is YNFKEQ. The CDR3 nucleotides read TGTGCCAGCAGCCAGGAGACAGGGCCTGGAAACACCATATATTTT. As protein: CASSQETGPGNTIYF.

J is TRBJ2-5 and V is TRBV5-1; TRBD1 aligns across 7 bases. The V segment lost 2 bases and the J segment 5 bases; nucleotides outside the gene matches: 9. CDR3 length: 15 residues. Germline assignment: CDR1 SGHRS and CDR2 YFSETQ. For the CDR3, the DNA is TGCGCCAGCAGCTTTCAGACAGGGTTGGGGGAGACCCAGTACTTC. This codes for CASSFQTGLGETQYF.

CDR3 nucleotides: TGTGCCAGCAGTGGGCCGACAGCTAGCAATCAGCCCCAGCATTTT. As protein: CASSGPTASNQPQHF. The chain recombines TRBV2 with TRBJ1-5; a weak D match, TRBD1 (5 bases). Germline V gives CDR1 SNHLY, CDR2 FYNNEI. The V end lost 4 bases, the J end lost 0 bases, and 10 bases lay between the germline ends. The CDR3 covers 15 residues.

The chain links TRBV10-1 to TRBJ2-3, with a possible D match to TRBD2 (5 bases). The CDR3 is 13 residues long. V lost 4 bases and J 2 bases, leaving 7 bases between the germline ends. Germline CDR1 WNHNN, CDR2 SYGVQD (reference sequence). CDR3 sequence reads: CASSGLLTDTQYF. The CDR3 DNA follows: TGCGCCAGCAGTGGACTACTCACAGATACGCAGTATTTT.

The chain couples TRBV28 to TRBJ2-3; 8 nucleotides agree with TRBD2. V gave up 5 bases and J gave up 1 base; unmatched junction bases: 8. The germline V gene has CDR1 MDHEN and CDR2 SYDVKM. CDR3 length: 16 amino acids. CDR3 coding DNA: TGTGCCAGCAGTCTACGGGGGGGCTCTGGCACAGATACGCAGTATTTT. Protein: CASSLRGGSGTDTQYF. Drawing the rest from reference TRBV28 and TRBJ2-3, the complete variable domain is DVKVTQSSRYLVKRTGEKVFLECVQDMDHENMFWYRQDPGLGLRLIYFSYDVKMKEKGDIPEGYSVSREKKERFSLILESASTNQTSMYLCASSLRGGSGTDTQYFGPGTRLTVL.

This clone was seen just once. V usage is TRBV7-6 and J usage is TRBJ2-2; perhaps TRBD2 as D (6 bases). CDR3 length equals 14 residues. Germline CDR1 reads SGHVS; CDR2 reads FNYEAQ. Deletions cut 5 bases from V and 7 bases from J, with 14 bases between. The CDR3 protein is CASSPGLIYGELFF. For the CDR3, the DNA is TGTGCCAGCAGCCCTGGACTAATTTACGGGGAGCTGTTTTTT. The full variable domain, completed using reference TRBV7-6 and TRBJ2-2, is GAGVSQSPRYKVTKRGQDVALRCDPISGHVSLYWYRQALGQGPEFLTYFNYEAQQDKSGLPNDRFSAERPEGSISTLTIQRTEQRDSAMYRCASSPGLIYGELFFGEGSRLTVL.

The chain couples TRBV7-2 to TRBJ1-5; 7 bases are shared with TRBD1. V was pared by 3 bases and J by 4 bases, with 3 bases of the junction left unmatched. The CDR3 runs to 14 residues. CDR1 is SGHTA and CDR2 is FQGNSA in the germline V gene. This CDR3 reads CASSLTGMNQPQHF. In nucleotides, the CDR3 is TGTGCCAGCAGCTTGACAGGGATGAATCAGCCCCAGCATTTT.

The CDR3, as DNA: TGTGCCAGCAGCTCGCAACAGGGGGTTGAGGCTCAGTACTTC. Amino acids: CASSSQQGVEAQYF. This rearrangement joins TRBV11-2 to TRBJ2-4; 8 nucleotides match TRBD1. After removal of 4 bases from V and 12 bases from J, the junction contained 11 bases not matched to a gene. This CDR3 spans 14 amino acids. From germline, CDR1 is SGHAT and CDR2 FQNNGV. Filled out from reference TRBV11-2 and TRBJ2-4, the complete variable domain reads EAGVAQSPRYKIIEKRQSVAFWCNPISGHATLYWYQQILGQGPKLLIQFQNNGVVDDSQLPKDRFSAERLKGVDSTLKIQPAKLEDSAVYLCASSSQQGVEAQYFGAGTRLSVL.

The chain has TRBV4-2 and TRBJ2-3, with 9 bases aligning to TRBD1. The CDR3 extends over 19 amino acids. Germline lookup yields CDR1 LGHNA and CDR2 YNFKEQ. V was pared by 1 base and J by 8 bases, with 19 bases of the junction left unmatched. The chain's CDR3 is CASSQVLGSGQGRPPTQYF. The CDR3, as DNA: TGTGCCAGCAGCCAAGTGTTAGGTAGTGGACAGGGGAGGCCCCCTACGCAGTATTTT.

The chain recombines TRBV2 with TRBJ2-5; TRBD1 matches at 7 bases. This CDR3 is built from 14 residues. CDR1 is SNHLY, CDR2 FYNNEI, per germline. Trimming at V came to 4 bases and at J to 5 bases, leaving 7 bases not matched to a gene. The CDR3 reads CASSADRVRETQYF. CDR3 DNA sequence: TGTGCCAGCAGTGCTGACAGGGTCCGGGAGACCCAGTACTTC.

This chain joins TRBV15 and TRBJ1-4; no clear D. The CDR3 has 15 residues. The V end was cut by 2 bases, the J end by 8 bases, with 15 bases between. CDR1 is LNHNV and CDR2 is YYDKDF in the germline V gene (reference sequence). The DNA for the CDR3 is TGTGCCACCAGCAGATCTAAGGACTCTCAGGAAAAACTGTTTTTT. Its protein product is CATSRSKDSQEKLFF.

The chain has TRBV7-2 and TRBJ2-7; 10 bases agree with TRBD1. This CDR3 spans 15 amino acids. The germline gives CDR1 SGHTA, CDR2 FQGNSA. The V gene end was trimmed by 5 bases and the J gene end by 4 bases; junction bases not matched to a gene: 8. The CDR3 spells CASSRQGAKGYEQYF. CDR3 DNA sequence: TGTGCCAGCAGCAGACAGGGGGCCAAGGGGTACGAGCAGTACTTC. Combining the CDR3 with reference TRBV7-2 and TRBJ2-7 gives the whole variable domain GAGVSQSPSNKVTEKGKDVELRCDPISGHTALYWYRQSLGQGLEFLIYFQGNSAPDKSGLPSDRFSAERTGGSVSTLTIQRTQQEDSAVYLCASSRQGAKGYEQYFGPGTRLTVT.

J is TRBJ2-3 and V is TRBV2; 8 positions match TRBD2. The junction had 5 bases not matched to a gene; V was cut back by 7 bases and J by 5 bases. Germline V gives CDR1 SNHLY, CDR2 FYNNEI. CDR3 length: 13 amino acids. CDR3 DNA: TGTGCCAGCACGGGGGGGGCCGTAGATACGCAGTATTTT. Translation gives CASTGGAVDTQYF. Full variable domain (outside the CDR3, taken from reference TRBV2 and TRBJ2-3): EPEVTQTPSHQVTQMGQEVILRCVPISNHLYFYWYRQILGQKVEFLVSFYNNEISEKSEIFDDQFSVERPDGSNFTLKIRSTKLEDSAMYFCASTGGAVDTQYFGPGTRLTVL.

This chain uses TRBV15 with TRBJ1-2; D is perhaps TRBD1 (6 bases). V lost 5 bases and J lost 1, with 8 bases in between. Germline V lookup: CDR1 LNHNV, CDR2 YYDKDF (reference sequence). This CDR3 region has 13 residues. The CDR3 DNA is TGTGCCACCAGCCCGGACAGTAACTATGGCTACACCTTC. Its protein is CATSPDSNYGYTF.

V gene TRBV7-2 combines with J gene TRBJ2-7; 8 bases agree with TRBD1. The V gene's germline CDR1 is SGHTA and CDR2 FQGNSA. Losses at the gene ends were 5 bases for V and 2 bases for J; bases not matched to a gene: 5. The CDR3 sequence is 14 residues long. The DNA for the CDR3 is TGTGCCAGCAGCCTACACAGGGGGACCTACGAGCAGTACTTC. Encoded protein: CASSLHRGTYEQYF.

V is TRBV9 and J is TRBJ2-1, with 13 bases identical to TRBD2. The CDR3 has 15 residues. The germline V gene has CDR1 SGDLS and CDR2 YYNGEE. After removal of 4 bases from V and 8 bases from J, the junction contained 6 bases not matched to a gene. The CDR3 DNA is TGTGCCAGCAGCCGCACTAGCGGGGGGGCCGATGAGCAGTTCTTC. Amino acid sequence: CASSRTSGGADEQFF.